Listed here are 18 T cell receptor beta chains from one sample, sequenced in a study of blood T cells in healthy people across ages. For the second PCR, which ran for about 6 to 12 cycles, a sample-barcoded 5' primer and a J-beta primer mix were used. From the 5' RACE reads, TCRdb called clonotypes with MiXCR, one entry per CDR3 protein. The table includes 1.5 million to 2 million distinct CDR3 sequences, around 42% detected once. The source material was blood. These receptors were obtained from a human donor in good health.

The chain has TRBV6-6 and TRBJ1-1, with TRBD1 matching over 7 bases. The junction had 5 bases not matched to a gene; V was cut back by 2 bases and J by 5 bases. The germline CDR1 and CDR2 sequences are MNHNY and SVGAGI (reference sequence). The CDR3 has 14 amino acids. The CDR3 bases are TGTGCCAGCAGTTACAGGGGGCATGGAACTGAAGCTTTCTTT. It encodes CASSYRGHGTEAFF.

The V and J genes are TRBV20-1 and TRBJ1-1; no clear D. This CDR3 is 13 amino acids long. The V end lost 3 bases, the J end lost 0 bases, and 8 bases lay between the germline ends. In germline, CDR1 is DFQATT, CDR2 SNEGSKA (reference sequence). The CDR3 DNA reads as TGCAGTGCTAGCGGACCGATGAACACTGAAGCTTTCTTT. Amino acid sequence: CSASGPMNTEAFF.

This clonotype has only a few counts. The rearrangement uses TRBV10-3 and TRBJ2-3; perhaps TRBD1 as D (5 bases). Germline V gives CDR1 ENHRY, CDR2 SYGVKD. This CDR3 is 15 amino acids long. Trimming stripped 0 bases from V and 4 bases from J, with 11 bases between. In DNA form, the CDR3 reads TGTGCCATCAGTGAGTCCGAACAGGTGGCAGATACGCAGTATTTT. Protein: CAISESEQVADTQYF.

This clonotype was detected many times. The chain uses TRBV7-2 and TRBJ1-2; D perhaps matches TRBD1 (5 bases). Trimming stripped 6 bases from V and 3 bases from J, with 11 bases between. CDR1 is SGHTA, CDR2 FQGNSA, per germline. This CDR3 is built from 13 residues. The CDR3 DNA sequence: TGTGCCAGCAGTTTATCCAGGGACTATGGCTACACCTTC. Protein product: CASSLSRDYGYTF.

This clonotype was observed a handful of times. The genes are TRBV12-3 or TRBV12-4 and TRBJ2-1, with D unclear. This CDR3 comprises 15 residues. The germline V and J ends were trimmed by 5 bases and 1 base, with 12 bases remaining between them. CDR3 sequence (DNA): TGTGCCAGCAGTAATGCCCGGGCGTCCTACAATGAGCAGTTCTTC. Encoded protein: CASSNARASYNEQFF.

V is TRBV20-1 and J is TRBJ1-2, with a possible D match to TRBD1 (5 bases). The CDR3 is made up of 13 amino acids. Trimming took off 0 bases at V and 7 bases at J, with 12 bases between the two ends. Germline values: CDR1 DFQATT, CDR2 SNEGSKA (reference sequence). The CDR3 DNA reads TGCAGTGCTAGAGAAGCGGGGCGCAGTGGCTACACCTTC. Translated, it gives CSAREAGRSGYTF.

This clonotype has a handful of counts. V usage is TRBV6-5 and J usage is TRBJ2-6; D uncertain. This CDR3 spans 19 amino acids. Trimming took 3 bases from V and 0 from J, leaving 18 bases between them. Germline V gene data show CDR1 as MNHEY and CDR2 as SVGAGI. The CDR3 region is CASSYMFGFGSSGANVLTF. The CDR3, as DNA: TGTGCCAGCAGTTATATGTTCGGTTTCGGATCCTCTGGGGCCAACGTCCTGACTTTC.

CDR3 protein: CASSLVLAGGKETQYF. CDR3 nucleotide sequence: TGTGCCAGCAGCTTAGTCCTGGCAGGGGGCAAAGAGACCCAGTACTTC. V gene TRBV7-2 combines with J gene TRBJ2-7, with TRBD1 identical over 8 bases. The J call could be wrong; TRBJ2-5 is a better fit for the DNA end. The CDR3 loop spans 16 amino acids. Germline CDR1 reads SGHTA; CDR2 reads FQGNSA.

This clonotype has a handful of counts. The CDR3 here is CSVDGGNGYTF. Written as DNA, the CDR3 is TGCAGCGTTGACGGGGGTAATGGCTACACCTTC. V usage is TRBV29-1 and J usage is TRBJ1-2, with a possible D match to TRBD1 (5 bases). V lost 3 bases to trimming and J lost 6 bases, with 8 bases between them. The CDR3 is made up of 11 amino acids. Germline V CDR1 and CDR2: SQVTM, ANQGSEA.

The chain uses TRBV7-2 and TRBJ1-2; a possible D gene is TRBD1 (5 bases). The CDR3 runs 14 residues. Trimming left V 6 bases short and J 2 bases short, with 13 bases between. Per the germline V gene, CDR1 is SGHTA and CDR2 is FQGNSA. CDR3 amino acids: CASSNSGANYGYTF. CDR3 sequence (DNA): TGTGCCAGCAGTAATTCCGGGGCCAACTATGGCTACACCTTC. The full variable domain, completed using reference TRBV7-2 and TRBJ1-2, is GAGVSQSPSNKVTEKGKDVELRCDPISGHTALYWYRQSLGQGLEFLIYFQGNSAPDKSGLPSDRFSAERTGGSVSTLTIQRTQQEDSAVYLCASSNSGANYGYTFGSGTRLTVV.

This clonotype was found a few times. The chain uses TRBV7-2 and TRBJ1-1; 7 nucleotides line up with TRBD1. Germline CDR1 and CDR2: SGHTA and FQGNSA. This CDR3 is 14 amino acids long. The V and J ends lost 5 bases and 1 base, in that order; junction bases with no gene match: 4. CDR3 sequence reads: CASSQTGRNTEAFF. DNA for the CDR3: TGTGCCAGCAGCCAGACAGGGCGGAACACTGAAGCTTTCTTT.

The chain joins TRBV6-4 to TRBJ1-5; no reliable D call. V was clipped by 6 bases and J by 6 bases, with 9 bases between them. This CDR3 contains 12 residues. The germline CDR1 and CDR2 sequences are MRHNA and SNTAGT. The CDR3: CASSVFGQPQHF. CDR3 sequence (DNA): TGTGCCAGCAGCGTATTTGGTCAGCCCCAGCATTTT.

This chain connects TRBV9 to TRBJ2-3; D tentatively fits TRBD1 or TRBD2 (5 bases each). This CDR3 has 15 residues. V lost 3 bases and J 2 bases, leaving 13 bases between the germline ends. Looked up from germline, CDR1 is SGDLS and CDR2 is YYNGEE. This chain's CDR3 is CASSEGRMNTDTQYF. Here the CDR3 DNA reads TGTGCCAGCAGCGAGGGACGAATGAACACAGATACGCAGTATTTT.

The V and J genes are TRBV9 and TRBJ2-5; 11 nucleotides align to TRBD2. The end of the DNA is better explained by TRBJ2-7, so the J call may be wrong. The CDR3 contains 16 residues. The germline V gene encodes CDR1 SGDLS and CDR2 YYNGEE. The CDR3 nucleotides read TGTGCCAGCAGCCCTCGAACTAGCGGGAGAGGAGACGAGCAGTACTTC. It codes for CASSPRTSGRGDEQYF.

The chain employs TRBV4-1 and TRBJ2-1; D assignment may be TRBD1 or TRBD2 (5 bases each). In germline, CDR1 is MGHRA, CDR2 YSYEKL. With 0 bases removed from V and 0 bases from J, the gap between germline ends came to 12 bases. The CDR3 loop spans 17 amino acids. CDR3 residues: CASSQDPEGSSYNEQFF. CDR3 coding DNA: TGCGCCAGCAGCCAAGATCCTGAGGGGAGCTCCTACAATGAGCAGTTCTTC.

This chain joins TRBV7-8 and TRBJ2-7, with 9 bases aligning to TRBD1. The J call could be wrong; TRBJ2-5 is a better fit for the DNA end. This CDR3 contains 14 residues. From germline, CDR1 is SGHVS and CDR2 FQNEAQ. The CDR3, as DNA: TGTGCCAGCAGACAGGTGGCGACAGGGGGGACCCAGTACTTC. Its translation: CASRQVATGGTQYF.

There are a few counts of this clonotype. V usage is TRBV20-1 and J usage is TRBJ2-7; 7 bases fit TRBD1. Germline trimming cut 2 bases from V and 3 bases from J; bases unmatched to any gene: 7. Germline CDR1 DFQATT, CDR2 SNEGSKA (reference sequence). This CDR3 has 14 residues. CDR3 DNA sequence: TGCAGTGCTAGAAACGAGACAGGGCTCTACGAGCAGTACTTC. This sequence encodes CSARNETGLYEQYF.

This rearrangement joins TRBV6-1 to TRBJ2-1; 15 bases align to TRBD2. The V and J ends lost 3 bases and 5 bases, in that order; junction bases with no gene match: 5. CDR1 MNHNS and CDR2 SASEGT come from the germline V gene. This CDR3 has 17 amino acids. CDR3 DNA sequence: TGTGCCAGCAGTGAGTACGGACTAGCGGGGGGGCACAATGAGCAGTTCTTC. Its protein is CASSEYGLAGGHNEQFF.